This TCR beta chain is from a study of blood T cell repertoires in COVID-19. This table comes from immunoSEQ multiplex PCR, and its TCRdb copy is limited to in-frame clones, with some not included. The sample yields 60,000 or so clones, around 89% seen once. The CDR3 runs to 14 residues. V shed 4 bases, J shed 3 bases, and the junction held 5 bases outside the gene matches. The V gene's germline CDR1 is MNHEY and CDR2 SVGAGI. Sequences were obtained from peripheral blood. The TCR sequence derives from a human donor with active COVID-19. The donor label of this sample is uncertain. V gene TRBV6-5 combines with J gene TRBJ2-7; TRBD1 agrees at 8 bases. The DNA of the CDR3 is TGTGCCAGCAGTTCCGGACAGGGAGGCTACGAGCAGTACTTC. The encoded protein is CASSSGQGGYEQYF.